The rows below give T cell receptor beta chains drawn from one sample of a study of identical twins. One entry per CDR3 protein, called by TCRdb with MiXCR from the 5' RACE reads. The sample consists of 700,000 to 950,000 distinct CDR3 sequences, about 12% of them appearing once. These data also formed part of another study, on yellow fever vaccine responses in identical twins.

The sample consisted of PBMCs. Receptors originate from a young woman in good health. Each CDR3 is given with its conserved first and last residue. Each record gives: clone size, V gene, D gene, J gene, CDR3 protein, CDR3 DNA. The D gene is left open where the match is weak. A row's size may be missing; if present it is once, few, many or a size class.

few	TRBV28	TRBD2	TRBJ2-1	CASSLNSGGPSNEQFF	TGTGCCAGCAGTTTAAATAGCGGGGGCCCCTCGAATGAGCAGTTCTTC
-	TRBV29-1	TRBD2	TRBJ2-1	CSVGGLAGGPGNEQFF	TGCAGCGTTGGGGGACTAGCGGGAGGGCCGGGGAATGAGCAGTTCTTC
many	TRBV10-3	-	TRBJ2-7	CAISGQYEQYF	TGTGCCATCAGTGGACAGTACGAGCAGTACTTC
few	TRBV7-9	-	TRBJ2-1	CASSLSAEGVGEQFF	TGTGCCAGCAGCTTATCGGCGGAGGGGGTCGGTGAGCAGTTCTTC
once	TRBV11-2	TRBD1	TRBJ2-2	CASSSTRQGSTGELFF	TGTGCCAGCAGCTCCACCCGACAGGGGTCGACCGGGGAGCTGTTTTTT
-	TRBV7-2	-	TRBJ2-2	CASSLMARGLPTGELFF	TGTGCCAGCAGCTTAATGGCCCGGGGGCTTCCCACCGGGGAGCTGTTTTTT
-	TRBV28	TRBD1	TRBJ1-1	CASREQGGRTEAFF	TGTGCCAGCAGGGAACAGGGGGGGAGGACTGAAGCTTTCTTT
-	TRBV12-3/TRBV12-4	-	TRBJ2-1	CASSRRLPGDQPFYNEQFF	TGTGCCAGCAGCCGCCGACTACCAGGGGACCAACCATTTTACAATGAGCAGTTCTTC
few	TRBV7-8	-	TRBJ2-4	CASSPQRVTGNIQYF	TGTGCCAGCAGCCCGCAGCGGGTGACGGGAAACATTCAGTACTTC
-	TRBV4-1	-	TRBJ2-3	CASSQALGSERIEGLGQYF	TGCGCCAGCAGCCAAGCGTTAGGATCCGAGCGGATCGAGGGTTTGGGGCAGTATTTT
-	TRBV7-3	TRBD2	TRBJ2-3	CASSHSSGSFPDTQYF	TGTGCCAGCAGCCATTCTAGCGGGAGTTTTCCAGATACGCAGTATTTT
few	TRBV7-2	TRBD1	TRBJ1-1	CASSKTRQGGFTEAFF	TGTGCCAGCAGCAAAACCAGACAGGGTGGTTTCACTGAAGCTTTCTTT
many	TRBV11-2	-	TRBJ2-1	CASSSHYNEQFF	TGTGCCAGCAGCTCCCACTACAATGAGCAGTTCTTC
few	TRBV4-1	TRBD1	TRBJ2-5	CASSHFDRDQETQYF	TGCGCCAGCAGCCACTTCGACAGGGATCAAGAGACCCAGTACTTC
-	TRBV5-1	-	TRBJ2-1	CASSLVGVDEQFF	TGCGCCAGCAGCTTGGTGGGGGTCGATGAGCAGTTCTTC
few	TRBV20-1	TRBD2	TRBJ2-5	CSARTSGVSPKAQYF	TGCAGTGCCCGGACTAGCGGGGTGTCCCCAAAGGCCCAGTACTTC
few	TRBV12-3/TRBV12-4	-	TRBJ2-2	CASSLKSSGTGELFF	TGTGCCAGCAGTTTAAAGTCGTCGGGAACCGGGGAGCTGTTTTTT
many	TRBV29-1	TRBD2	TRBJ2-7	CSVGYRLAGVYEQYF	TGCAGCGTTGGTTATCGGCTAGCGGGTGTCTACGAGCAGTACTTC
-	TRBV6-1	TRBD2	TRBJ2-7	CASCSMIAGSYEQYF	TGTGCCAGCTGCTCAATGATAGCGGGATCCTACGAGCAGTACTTC
few	TRBV27	-	TRBJ2-7	CASSQSLGNSYEQYF	TGTGCCAGCAGTCAATCATTGGGAAACAGCTACGAGCAGTACTTC